A selection of T cell receptor beta chains follows, all from one sample in a study of blood T cell repertoires in COVID-19. Repertoires were generated with immunoSEQ multiplex PCR, while TCRdb's copy carries only in-frame clones and drops some. The data contain some 21,000 clones, approximately 86% of them seen just once; the ten biggest clones take up 15% to 20%. Specimen: peripheral blood. Receptors were obtained from a human donor with acute or convalescent COVID-19. The donor label of this sample is uncertain. Both conserved end residues are part of each CDR3.

v_gene,CDR3aa
TRBV19,CASSTGTGAYNEQFF
TRBV6-5,CASSTQGDHTEAFF
TRBV30,CAWGRDNGSPLHF
TRBV25-1,CASSPQGVNYGYTF
TRBV5-1,CASSYSLRGDTQYF
TRBV5-5,CASSPVTSGVNTGELFF
TRBV6-1,CASSEEASYYNEQFF
TRBV6-2/TRBV6-3,CASSQRSSNQPQHF
TRBV23-1,CASSKTASGSLSSYEQYF
TRBV14,CASSQAAGGLNQYF
TRBV18,CASTNPSADTQYF
TRBV13,CASNPGGLYEQYF
TRBV10-3,CAISDPTGGDEKLFF
TRBV3-1/TRBV3-2,CASSQDRAVEKLFF
TRBV6-6,CAAGDEQFF
TRBV6-5,CASSWDNRGFEQYF
TRBV7-8,CASSLLAGGGETQYF
TRBV3-1/TRBV3-2,CASSQKGASGGSYNSPLHF
TRBV5-1,CASIIPGEPQHF
TRBV10-3,CAISERGVQDGSEAFF
TRBV11-1,CASSSRTGGQDTQYF
TRBV30,CAWVSGRSTEEQYF